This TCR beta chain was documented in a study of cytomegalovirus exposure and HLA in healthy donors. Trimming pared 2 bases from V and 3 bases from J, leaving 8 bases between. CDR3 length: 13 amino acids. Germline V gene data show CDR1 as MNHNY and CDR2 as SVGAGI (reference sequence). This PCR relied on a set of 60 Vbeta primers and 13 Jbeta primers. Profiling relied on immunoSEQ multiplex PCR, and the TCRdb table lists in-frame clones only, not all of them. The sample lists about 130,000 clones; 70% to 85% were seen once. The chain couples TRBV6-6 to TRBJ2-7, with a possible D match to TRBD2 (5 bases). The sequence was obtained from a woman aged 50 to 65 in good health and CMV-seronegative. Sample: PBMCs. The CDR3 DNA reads TGTGCCAGCAGTTACGAGGGCGTCTACGAGCAGTACTTC. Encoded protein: CASSYEGVYEQYF.